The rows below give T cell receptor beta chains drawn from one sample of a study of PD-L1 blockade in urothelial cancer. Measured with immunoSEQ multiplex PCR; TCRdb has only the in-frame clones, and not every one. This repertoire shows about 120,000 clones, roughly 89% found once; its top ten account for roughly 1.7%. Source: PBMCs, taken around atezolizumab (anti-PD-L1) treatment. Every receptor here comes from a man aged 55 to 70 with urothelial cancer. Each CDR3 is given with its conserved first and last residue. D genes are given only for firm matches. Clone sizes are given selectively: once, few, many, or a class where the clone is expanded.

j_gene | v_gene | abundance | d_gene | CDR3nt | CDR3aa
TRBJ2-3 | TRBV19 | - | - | TGTGCCAGTAGTATCAACACAGATACGCAGTATTTT | CASSINTDTQYF
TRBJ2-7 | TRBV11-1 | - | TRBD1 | TGTGCCAGCAGCCTAGAGACAGGGGGCCTCCACGAGCAGTACTTC | CASSLETGGLHEQYF
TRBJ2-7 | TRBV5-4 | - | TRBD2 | TGTGCCAGCAGCTACGGGACTAGCGGAACCTACGAGCAGTACTTC | CASSYGTSGTYEQYF
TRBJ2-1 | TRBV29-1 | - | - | TGCAGCGTCAAGGGGGGGTGGGGCGGGAAAAGCAATGAGCAGTTCTTC | CSVKGGWGGKSNEQFF
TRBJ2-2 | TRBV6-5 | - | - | TGTGCCAGCAGTTACGCTGGGGCCAACACCGGGGAGCTGTTTTTT | CASSYAGANTGELFF
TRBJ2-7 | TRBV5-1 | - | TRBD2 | TGCGCCAGCAGCTCAGGACTAGCGGGTCCGCTTACCAATTACGAGCAGTACTTC | CASSSGLAGPLTNYEQYF
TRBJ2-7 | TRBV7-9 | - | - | TGTGCCAGCGAGGGCACGGCCTACGAGCAGTACTTC | CASEGTAYEQYF
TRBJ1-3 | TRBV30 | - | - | TGTGCCTGGAAGCTGGCGGACACCATATATTTT | CAWKLADTIYF
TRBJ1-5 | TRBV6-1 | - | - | TGTGCCAGCAGTGGGCAGGTTAATCAGCCCCAGCATTTT | CASSGQVNQPQHF
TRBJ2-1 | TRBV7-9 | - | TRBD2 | TGTGCCAGCAGCTTAGGGCGGGGGGGTTACAATGAGCAGTTCTTC | CASSLGRGGYNEQFF
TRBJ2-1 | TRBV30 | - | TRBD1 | TGTGCCTGGAGCTGGACAGGGGAGCCCTACAATGAGCAGTTCTTC | CAWSWTGEPYNEQFF
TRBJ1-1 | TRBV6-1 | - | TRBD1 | TGTGCCAGTGGGACAGTCCTCAACACTGAAGCTTTCTTT | CASGTVLNTEAFF
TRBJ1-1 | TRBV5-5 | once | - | TGTGCCAGCAGCTTGGGGGTACAGATGAACACTGAAGCTTTCTTT | CASSLGVQMNTEAFF
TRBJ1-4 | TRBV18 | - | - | TGTGCCAGCTCACCACGAACACAGTCAACTAATGAAAAACTGTTTTTT | CASSPRTQSTNEKLFF